One sample yielded the 25 T cell receptor beta chains listed below, sequenced in a study of beta chain features in type 1 diabetes. Study observations and caveats: All four CD4+ subsets of Type 1 diabetes patients contained TCRB CDR3s that were moderately but significantly shorter.

All of the isolated RNA was reverse transcribed, so expressed TCRB transcripts were sequenced. Some clones are missing from TCRdb's copy, which holds only in-frame ones; the method was immunoSEQ multiplex PCR. The profile shows some 640,000 clones, about an eighth of them singletons. For these TCRs, the target antigens are not known. Sequencing input: naive CD4+ T cells from blood. The receptors stem from a man aged 18 to 30 with type 1 diabetes.

This clone was observed a handful of times. V usage is TRBV4-1 and J usage is TRBJ1-1; maybe TRBD1 (5 bases). V was cut by 1 base and J by 1 base, with 19 bases left in between. The CDR3 is 18 residues long. Germline V gene sequence: CDR1 MGHRA, CDR2 YSYEKL. CDR3 in DNA: TGCGCCAGCAGCCAAGTGCGGGGACTACTGTTGGGGAACACTGAAGCTTTCTTT. It specifies CASSQVRGLLLGNTEAFF.

V usage is TRBV6-5 and J usage is TRBJ1-2; 9 bases line up with TRBD1. The J segment lost 8 bases and the V segment lost 2 bases, leaving 3 bases of the junction unmatched. Germline V gene sequence: CDR1 MNHEY, CDR2 SVGAGI. This CDR3 has 13 amino acids. For the CDR3, the DNA is TGTGCCAGCAGTTACGCGGACAGGGGCGGCTACACCTTC. It yields the protein CASSYADRGGYTF.

The sample holds a few counts of this clone. The chain carries TRBV10-3 and TRBJ2-1, with TRBD2 matching 12 bases. Trimming at V came to 3 bases and at J to 8 bases, leaving 5 bases not matched to a gene. This CDR3 contains 15 residues. Germline CDR1 is ENHRY and CDR2 is SYGVKD. CDR3 protein: CAISDLAGGPDEQFF. The CDR3, as DNA: TGTGCCATCAGTGATCTAGCGGGAGGGCCGGATGAGCAGTTCTTC.

This clone came up a few times. The genes are TRBV28 and TRBJ2-1; no clear D gene. CDR3 length: 11 amino acids. V was cut by 6 bases and J by 8 bases, with 8 bases left in between. CDR1 and CDR2 (germline): MDHEN, SYDVKM. The CDR3 bases are TGTGCCAGCAGCCGTATCGATGAGCAGTTCTTC. Protein: CASSRIDEQFF.

The table lists this clone with many counts. The CDR3 reads CATSFTGKSYEQYF. CDR3 nucleotides: TGTGCCACCAGCTTCACCGGGAAGTCCTACGAGCAGTACTTC. The chain employs TRBV27 and TRBJ2-7; D might be TRBD2 (5 bases). Germline V gene sequence: CDR1 MNHEY, CDR2 SMNVEV (reference sequence). V was pared by 10 bases and J by 1 base, with 17 bases between. The CDR3 spans 14 residues.

The chain links TRBV18 to TRBJ2-1; D not resolved. Germline lookup yields CDR1 KGHSH and CDR2 LQKENI. Trimming stripped 4 bases from V and 2 bases from J, with 12 bases between. The CDR3 covers 15 residues. This CDR3 reads CASSLLWGPYNEQFF. The CDR3 DNA reads TGTGCCAGCTCACTCCTCTGGGGTCCCTACAATGAGCAGTTCTTC.

This clone showed up just a few times. V and J are TRBV19 and TRBJ2-1; 12 bases align to TRBD2. Per the germline V gene, CDR1 is LNHDA and CDR2 is SQIVND (reference sequence). With 6 bases clipped from V and 1 base from J, the junction kept 4 bases outside the gene matches. The CDR3 is 16 amino acids. Here the CDR3 reads CASRWGLAGSYNEQFF. The CDR3 DNA is TGTGCCAGTAGGTGGGGACTAGCGGGTTCCTACAATGAGCAGTTCTTC.

This clone has a handful of counts. This chain uses TRBV4-1 with TRBJ2-7, with D uncertain. V was shortened by 0 bases and J by 2 bases, with 5 bases between the two germline ends. The CDR3 spans 13 residues. Germline V gene lookup returns CDR1 MGHRA and CDR2 YSYEKL. The CDR3 DNA is TGCGCCAGCAGCCAAGAGCGGACCTACGAGCAGTACTTC. It translates to CASSQERTYEQYF.

The sample holds a few counts of this clone. CDR3 loop: CASSQNLGPTGDEQFF. As DNA, the CDR3 is TGCGCCAGCAGCCAAAACCTTGGGCCCACCGGCGATGAGCAGTTCTTC. The chain is built from TRBV4-1 and TRBJ2-1; no clear D. With 2 bases removed from V and 8 bases from J, the gap between germline ends came to 19 bases. From germline, CDR1 is MGHRA and CDR2 YSYEKL. This CDR3 spans 16 amino acids.

The chain is built from TRBV28 and TRBJ2-1, with TRBD1 matching over 10 bases. The germline V gene encodes CDR1 MDHEN and CDR2 SYDVKM. The CDR3 spans 15 residues. The trim removed 5 bases at V and 5 bases at J, leaving 6 bases unmatched. The CDR3 protein is CASSTRQGAHNEQFF. DNA for the CDR3: TGTGCCAGCAGTACTAGACAGGGGGCCCACAATGAGCAGTTCTTC.

This clone has just a few counts. The gene calls are TRBV29-1 and TRBJ1-5; D gene ambiguous. V lost 3 bases to trimming and J lost 2 bases, with 8 bases between them. The germline CDR1 and CDR2 sequences are SQVTM and ANQGSEA. There are 13 residues in the CDR3. The CDR3 spells CSVEGQGNQPQHF. DNA of the CDR3: TGCAGCGTTGAGGGCCAGGGCAATCAGCCCCAGCATTTT.

The rearrangement joins TRBV10-3 to TRBJ1-1; D gene uncertain. Trimming took off 7 bases at V and 4 bases at J, with 13 bases between the two ends. The CDR3 is made up of 13 amino acids. Germline V gene sequence: CDR1 ENHRY, CDR2 SYGVKD. CDR3 sequence (DNA): TGTGCCATCAATCAAGAGGCGGGCACTGAAGCTTTCTTT. Translation gives CAINQEAGTEAFF.

This clone was seen more than once but under ten times. The V call is TRBV19, the J call TRBJ2-1; unclear D gene. V dropped 3 bases and J dropped 0 bases, with 9 bases sitting between them. Germline CDR1 reads LNHDA; CDR2 reads SQIVND (reference sequence). This CDR3 spans 15 amino acids. CDR3 sequence reads: CASSISRSSYNEQFF. The DNA of the CDR3 is TGTGCCAGTAGTATCAGCAGGTCCTCCTACAATGAGCAGTTCTTC.

This clone was counted only a few times. This chain joins TRBV6-5 and TRBJ1-1; the match to TRBD1 covers 7 bases. The CDR3 runs 15 residues. CDR1 and CDR2 from the germline V gene are MNHEY and SVGAGI. V lost 0 bases, J lost 6 bases, and 7 bases stayed unmatched. CDR3 in DNA: TGTGCCAGCAGTTACTCCGACAGGGTAAGGGCTGAAGCTTTCTTT. Amino acid sequence: CASSYSDRVRAEAFF.

Concerning this clone itself: At one end the junction does not follow the germline gene, possibly because of a read error. The V gene is TRBV30, the J gene TRBJ1-2, with 7 bases fitting TRBD1. CDR3 length: 13 residues. Germline V lookup: CDR1 GTSNPN, CDR2 SVGIG (reference sequence). The CDR3 DNA is TGTGCCTGGAGTTATTCAGGGACAGCTGGTGGTGACTTT. Translating it yields CAWSYSGTAGGDF.

The V call is TRBV6-6, the J call TRBJ2-2; D is undetermined. This CDR3 contains 14 residues. Germline CDR1 reads MNHNY; CDR2 reads SVGAGI (reference sequence). The V end lost 0 bases, the J end lost 5 bases, and 7 bases lay between the germline ends. CDR3: CASSYSTGTGELFF. CDR3 in DNA: TGTGCCAGCAGTTACTCTACTGGAACCGGGGAGCTGTTTTTT.

This sequence joins TRBV18 and TRBJ1-1, with 7 bases fitting TRBD1. The CDR3 contains 17 residues. Germline trimming cut 3 bases from V and 1 base from J; bases unmatched to any gene: 11. Germline V gene sequence: CDR1 KGHSH, CDR2 LQKENI. This CDR3 is CASSPRSGQRQNTEAFF. As DNA, the CDR3 is TGTGCCAGCTCACCGAGATCGGGACAGCGACAGAACACTGAAGCTTTCTTT.

This clone was seen a few times. The CDR3 nucleotides are TGCAGCGTTGAAAGAGGGTGGGGAGAAAAACTGTTTTTT. Residues: CSVERGWGEKLFF. V usage is TRBV29-1 and J usage is TRBJ1-4; D is ambiguous. The germline V and J ends were trimmed by 2 bases and 8 bases, with 12 bases remaining between them. This CDR3 has 13 amino acids. Germline CDR1 and CDR2: SQVTM and ANQGSEA.

V gene TRBV2 combines with J gene TRBJ1-3; D remains unclear. Germline CDR1 and CDR2: SNHLY and FYNNEI. The V end was cut by 2 bases, the J end by 2 bases, with 4 bases between. This CDR3 has 13 residues. The DNA of the CDR3 is TGTGCCAGCAGTGAATTCGCTGGAAACACCATATATTTT. This sequence encodes CASSEFAGNTIYF.

In this sample, this clone turned up a few times. The chain employs TRBV2 and TRBJ1-2, with D possibly TRBD1 on 5 matching bases. Germline values: CDR1 SNHLY, CDR2 FYNNEI. Trimming took 7 bases from V and 2 from J, leaving 14 bases between them. The CDR3 sequence is 14 residues long. Here the CDR3 reads CASNPGTRNYGYTF. The CDR3, as DNA: TGTGCCAGCAATCCCGGGACTAGGAACTATGGCTACACCTTC.

The genes are TRBV5-1 and TRBJ2-1; 9 bases line up with TRBD2. In germline, CDR1 is SGHRS, CDR2 YFSETQ. V shed 2 bases, J shed 7 bases, and the junction held 13 bases outside the gene matches. This CDR3 has 17 residues. CDR3 residues: CASSFGLAGIYNNEQFF. The CDR3 DNA reads TGCGCCAGCAGCTTTGGCCTAGCGGGAATATACAATAATGAGCAGTTCTTC.

V is TRBV7-2 and J is TRBJ2-7, with 8 bases identical to TRBD2. Per germline, CDR1 SGHTA and CDR2 FQGNSA. The trim removed 8 bases at V and 4 bases at J, leaving 1 base unmatched. The CDR3 covers 11 residues. CDR3 residues: CASRLAYEQYF. The CDR3 coding sequence is TGTGCCAGCCGACTAGCGTACGAGCAGTACTTC.

This chain joins TRBV27 and TRBJ2-2; 7 bases agree with TRBD1. J gave up 5 bases and V 7 bases, and 19 bases lay outside the gene matches. CDR3 size: 18 residues. From germline, CDR1 is MNHEY and CDR2 SMNVEV (reference sequence). The CDR3 DNA follows: TGTGCCAGCAACCTACTCGGGACAGCCGCACGGGGAACCGGGGAGCTGTTTTTT. Amino acid sequence: CASNLLGTAARGTGELFF.

At least ten counts were recorded for this clone. Other DNA sequences in this specimen translate into the identical CDR3. The gene calls are TRBV13 and TRBJ2-7; D remains ambiguous. The CDR3 loop spans 11 amino acids. The germline gives CDR1 PRHDT, CDR2 FYEKMQ (reference sequence). Trimming shortened V by 1 base and J by 2 bases, and 0 bases separated the two germline ends. As DNA, the CDR3 is TGTGCCAGCAGCTTAGCCTACGAGCAGTACTTC. Translation gives CASSLAYEQYF. Combining the CDR3 with reference TRBV13 and TRBJ2-7 gives the whole variable domain AAGVIQSPRHLIKEKRETATLKCYPIPRHDTVYWYQQGPGQDPQFLISFYEKMQSDKGSIPDRFSAQQFSDYHSELNMSSLELGDSALYFCASSLAYEQYFGPGTRLTVT.

The genes are TRBV4-3 and TRBJ2-5; D assignment may be TRBD1 or TRBD2 (6 bases each). Per germline, CDR1 LGHNA and CDR2 YSLEER. V shed 4 bases and J shed 5 bases, with 11 bases lying between them. This CDR3 spans 13 amino acids. The CDR3 nucleotides read TGCGCCAGCAGCCCCGGGGGCCACGAGACCCAGTACTTC. Amino acids: CASSPGGHETQYF.